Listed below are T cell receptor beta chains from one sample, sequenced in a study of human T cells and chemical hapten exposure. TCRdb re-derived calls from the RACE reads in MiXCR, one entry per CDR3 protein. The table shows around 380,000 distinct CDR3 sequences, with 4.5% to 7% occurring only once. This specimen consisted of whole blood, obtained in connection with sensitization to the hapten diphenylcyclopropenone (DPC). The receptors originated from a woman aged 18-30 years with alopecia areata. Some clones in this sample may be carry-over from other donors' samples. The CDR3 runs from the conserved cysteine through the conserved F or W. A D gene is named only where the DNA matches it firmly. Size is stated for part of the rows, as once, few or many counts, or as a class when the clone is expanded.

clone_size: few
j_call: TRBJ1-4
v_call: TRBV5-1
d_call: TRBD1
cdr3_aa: CASSPRDRGFRTNEKLFF
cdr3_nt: TGCGCCAGCAGCCCCCGGGACAGGGGTTTTAGGACTAATGAAAAACTGTTTTTT

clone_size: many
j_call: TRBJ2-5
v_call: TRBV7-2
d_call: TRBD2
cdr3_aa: CASSFSGAAETQYF
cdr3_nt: TGTGCCAGCAGCTTTAGCGGGGCGGCGGAGACCCAGTACTTC

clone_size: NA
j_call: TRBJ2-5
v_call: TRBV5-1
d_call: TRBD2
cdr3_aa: CASSLAPSGGEETQYF
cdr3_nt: TGCGCCAGCAGCTTGGCGCCTAGCGGGGGGGAAGAGACCCAGTACTTC

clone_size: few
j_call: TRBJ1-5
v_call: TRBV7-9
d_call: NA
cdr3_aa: CASSPPWGAGNQPQHF
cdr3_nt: TGTGCCAGCAGCCCACCCTGGGGGGCAGGAAATCAGCCCCAGCATTTT

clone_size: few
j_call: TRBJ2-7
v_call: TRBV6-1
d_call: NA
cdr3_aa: CASSEGLIYEQYF
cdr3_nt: TGTGCCAGCAGTGAAGGCCTCATTTACGAGCAGTACTTC

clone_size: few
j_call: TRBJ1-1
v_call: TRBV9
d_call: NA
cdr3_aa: CASSVGRRDEAFF
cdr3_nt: TGTGCCAGCAGCGTCGGACGTCGGGACGAAGCTTTCTTT

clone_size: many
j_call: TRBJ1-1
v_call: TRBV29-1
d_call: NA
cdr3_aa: CSALGETEAFF
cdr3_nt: TGCAGCGCGTTGGGAGAAACTGAAGCTTTCTTT

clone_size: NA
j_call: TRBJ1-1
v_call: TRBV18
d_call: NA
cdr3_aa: CASSPSFENTEAFF
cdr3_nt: TGTGCCAGCTCCCCTTCCTTCGAAAACACTGAAGCTTTCTTT

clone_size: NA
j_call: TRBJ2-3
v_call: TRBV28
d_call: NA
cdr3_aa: CASSLQQPDTQYF
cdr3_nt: TGTGCCAGCAGTTTACAACAGCCAGATACGCAGTATTTT

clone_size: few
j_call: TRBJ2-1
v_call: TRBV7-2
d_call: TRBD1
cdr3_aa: CASSFEPGQGNEQFF
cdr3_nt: TGTGCCAGCAGCTTCGAGCCGGGACAGGGTAATGAGCAGTTCTTC

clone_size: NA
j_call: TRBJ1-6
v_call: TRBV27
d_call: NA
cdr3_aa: CASSFRTEGSPLHF
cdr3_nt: TGTGCCAGCAGTTTCAGGACAGAGGGTTCACCCCTCCACTTT

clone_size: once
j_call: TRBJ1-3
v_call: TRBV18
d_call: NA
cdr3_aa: CASSPVGSGVSGNTIYF
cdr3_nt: TGTGCCAGCTCACCAGTCGGCTCCGGAGTCTCTGGAAACACCATATATTTT

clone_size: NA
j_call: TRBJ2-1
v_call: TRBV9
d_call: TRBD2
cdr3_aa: CASSVVPAGGNEQFF
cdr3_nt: TGTGCCAGCAGCGTAGTGCCAGCGGGGGGAAATGAGCAGTTCTTC

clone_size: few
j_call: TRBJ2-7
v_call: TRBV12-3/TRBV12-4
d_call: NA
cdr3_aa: CASSLAPTADYEQYF
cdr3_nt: TGTGCCAGCAGTTTAGCGCCAACCGCGGACTACGAGCAGTACTTC

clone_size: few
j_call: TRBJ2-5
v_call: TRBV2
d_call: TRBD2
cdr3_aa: CASSGGSNQETQYF
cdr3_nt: TGTGCCAGCAGTGGCGGGAGCAACCAAGAGACCCAGTACTTC